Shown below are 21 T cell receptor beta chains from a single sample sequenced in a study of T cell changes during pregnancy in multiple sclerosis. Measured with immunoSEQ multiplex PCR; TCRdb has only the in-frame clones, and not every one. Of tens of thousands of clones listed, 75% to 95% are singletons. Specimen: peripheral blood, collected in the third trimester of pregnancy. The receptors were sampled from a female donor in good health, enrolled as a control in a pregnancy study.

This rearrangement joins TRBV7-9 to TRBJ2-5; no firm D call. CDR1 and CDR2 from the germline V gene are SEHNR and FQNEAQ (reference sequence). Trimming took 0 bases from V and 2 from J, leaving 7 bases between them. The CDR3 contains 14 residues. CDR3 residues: CASSLAQNQETQYF. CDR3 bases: TGTGCCAGCAGCTTAGCACAGAATCAAGAGACCCAGTACTTC.

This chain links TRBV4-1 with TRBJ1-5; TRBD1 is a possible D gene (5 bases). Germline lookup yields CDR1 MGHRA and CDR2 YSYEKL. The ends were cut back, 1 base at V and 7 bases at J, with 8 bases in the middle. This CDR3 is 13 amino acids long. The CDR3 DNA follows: TGCGCCAGCAGCCAAGGGACACTCCAGCCCCAGCATTTT. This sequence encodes CASSQGTLQPQHF.

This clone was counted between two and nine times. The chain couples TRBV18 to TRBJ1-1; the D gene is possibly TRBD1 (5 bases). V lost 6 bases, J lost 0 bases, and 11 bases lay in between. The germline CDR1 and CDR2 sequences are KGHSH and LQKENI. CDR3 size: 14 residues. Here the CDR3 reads CASSLDSLNTEAFF. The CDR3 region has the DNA TGTGCCAGCTCCCTCGACAGTTTGAACACTGAAGCTTTCTTT.

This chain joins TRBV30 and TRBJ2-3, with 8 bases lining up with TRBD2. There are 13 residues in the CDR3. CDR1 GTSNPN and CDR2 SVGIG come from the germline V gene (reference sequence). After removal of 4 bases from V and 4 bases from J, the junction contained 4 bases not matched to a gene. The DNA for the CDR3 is TGTGCCTGGACCCGGGAGGGCCCAGATACGCAGTATTTT. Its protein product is CAWTREGPDTQYF.

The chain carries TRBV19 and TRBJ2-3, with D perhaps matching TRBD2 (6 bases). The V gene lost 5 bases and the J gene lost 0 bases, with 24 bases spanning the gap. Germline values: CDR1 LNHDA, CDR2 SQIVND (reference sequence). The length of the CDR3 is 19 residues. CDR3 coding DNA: TGTGCCAGTAGTGGCCATAACCAGGGACTGCTACATAGCACAGATACGCAGTATTTT. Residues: CASSGHNQGLLHSTDTQYF.

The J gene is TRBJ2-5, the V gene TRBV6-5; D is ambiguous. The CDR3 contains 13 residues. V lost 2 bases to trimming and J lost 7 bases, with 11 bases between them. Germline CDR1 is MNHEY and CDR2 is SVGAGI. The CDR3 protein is CASSYPGRATQYF. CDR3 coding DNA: TGTGCCAGCAGTTACCCGGGTCGAGCGACCCAGTACTTC.

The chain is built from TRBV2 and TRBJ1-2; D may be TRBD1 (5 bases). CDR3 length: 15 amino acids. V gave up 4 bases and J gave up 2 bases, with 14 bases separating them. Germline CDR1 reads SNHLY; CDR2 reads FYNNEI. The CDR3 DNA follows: TGTGCCAGCAGTGTCCGGCAGGGCTCGAACTATGGCTACACCTTC. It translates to CASSVRQGSNYGYTF.

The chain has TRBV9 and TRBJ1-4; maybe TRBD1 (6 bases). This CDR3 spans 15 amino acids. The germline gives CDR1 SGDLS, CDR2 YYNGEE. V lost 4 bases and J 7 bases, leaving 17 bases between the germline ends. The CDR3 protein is CASSSNTGIGEKLFF. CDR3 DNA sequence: TGTGCCAGCAGCTCCAATACAGGGATCGGTGAAAAACTGTTTTTT.

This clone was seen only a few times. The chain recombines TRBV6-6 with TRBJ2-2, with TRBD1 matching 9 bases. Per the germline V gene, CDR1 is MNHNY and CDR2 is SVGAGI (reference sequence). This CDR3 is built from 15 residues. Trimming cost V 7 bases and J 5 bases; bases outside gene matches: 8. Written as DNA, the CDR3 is TGTGCCAGCACTCCCCGGGGACAGGGAACCGGGGAGCTGTTTTTT. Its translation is CASTPRGQGTGELFF.

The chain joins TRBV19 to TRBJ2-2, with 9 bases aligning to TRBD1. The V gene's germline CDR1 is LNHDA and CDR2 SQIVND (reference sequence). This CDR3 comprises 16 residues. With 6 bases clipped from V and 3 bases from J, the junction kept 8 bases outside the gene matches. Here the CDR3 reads CASRHRGRRDTGELFF. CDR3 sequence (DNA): TGTGCCAGTAGGCACAGGGGGCGGAGGGACACCGGGGAGCTGTTTTTT.

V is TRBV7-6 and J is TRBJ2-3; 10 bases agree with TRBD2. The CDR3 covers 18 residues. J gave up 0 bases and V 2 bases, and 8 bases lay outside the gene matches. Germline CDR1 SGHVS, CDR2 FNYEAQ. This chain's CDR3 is CASSLSVWTSGSTDTQYF. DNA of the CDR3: TGTGCCAGCAGCTTAAGTGTGTGGACTAGCGGTAGCACAGATACGCAGTATTTT. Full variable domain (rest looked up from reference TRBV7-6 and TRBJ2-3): GAGVSQSPRYKVTKRGQDVALRCDPISGHVSLYWYRQALGQGPEFLTYFNYEAQQDKSGLPNDRFSAERPEGSISTLTIQRTEQRDSAMYRCASSLSVWTSGSTDTQYFGPGTRLTVL.

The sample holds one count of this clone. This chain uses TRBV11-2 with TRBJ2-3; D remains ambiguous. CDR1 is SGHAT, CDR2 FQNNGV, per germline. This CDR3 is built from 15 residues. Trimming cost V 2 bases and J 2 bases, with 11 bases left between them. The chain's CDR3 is CASSLNGQVTDTQYF. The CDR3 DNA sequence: TGTGCCAGCAGCTTAAATGGGCAGGTCACAGATACGCAGTATTTT.

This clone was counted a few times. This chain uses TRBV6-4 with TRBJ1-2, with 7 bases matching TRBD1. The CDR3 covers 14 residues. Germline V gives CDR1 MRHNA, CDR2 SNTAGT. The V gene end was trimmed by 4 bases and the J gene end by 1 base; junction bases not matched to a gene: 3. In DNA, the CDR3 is TGTGCCAGCAGTGCAGGGGGAGATAACTATGGCTACACCTTC. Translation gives CASSAGGDNYGYTF.

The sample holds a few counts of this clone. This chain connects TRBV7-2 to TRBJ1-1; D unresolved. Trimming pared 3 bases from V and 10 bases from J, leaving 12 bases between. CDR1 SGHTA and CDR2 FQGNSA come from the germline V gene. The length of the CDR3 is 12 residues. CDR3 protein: CASSFPPLAAFF. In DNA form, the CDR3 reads TGTGCCAGCAGCTTTCCCCCACTAGCAGCTTTCTTT.

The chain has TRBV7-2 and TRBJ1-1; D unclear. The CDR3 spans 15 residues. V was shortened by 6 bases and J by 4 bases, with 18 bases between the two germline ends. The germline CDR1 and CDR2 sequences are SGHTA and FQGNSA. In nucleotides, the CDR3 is TGTGCCAGCAGGTCCTCGATGCCACTGAGCACTGAAGCTTTCTTT. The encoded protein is CASRSSMPLSTEAFF.

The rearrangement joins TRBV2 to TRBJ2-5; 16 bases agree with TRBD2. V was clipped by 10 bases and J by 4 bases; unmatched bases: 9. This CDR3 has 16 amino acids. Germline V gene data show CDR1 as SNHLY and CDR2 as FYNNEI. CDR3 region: CAITGLAGGLGETQYF. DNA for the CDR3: TGTGCCATCACGGGACTAGCGGGAGGGCTGGGAGAGACCCAGTACTTC.

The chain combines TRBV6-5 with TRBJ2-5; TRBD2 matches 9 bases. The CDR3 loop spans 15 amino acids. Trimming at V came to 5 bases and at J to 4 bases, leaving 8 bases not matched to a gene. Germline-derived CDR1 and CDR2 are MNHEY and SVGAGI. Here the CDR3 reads CASSTGGLARETQYF. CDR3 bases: TGTGCCAGCAGTACGGGTGGACTAGCGAGAGAGACCCAGTACTTC.

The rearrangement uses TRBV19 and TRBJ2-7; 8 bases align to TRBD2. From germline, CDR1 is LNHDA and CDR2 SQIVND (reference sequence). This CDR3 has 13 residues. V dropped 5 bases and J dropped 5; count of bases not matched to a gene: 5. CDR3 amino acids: CASSVGGADEQYF. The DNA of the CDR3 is TGTGCCAGTAGTGTCGGGGGGGCGGACGAGCAGTACTTC.

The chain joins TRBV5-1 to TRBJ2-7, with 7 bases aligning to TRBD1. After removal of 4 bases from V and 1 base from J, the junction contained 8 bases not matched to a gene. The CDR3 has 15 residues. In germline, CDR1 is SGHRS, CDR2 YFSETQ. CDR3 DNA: TGCGCCAGCAGCATTCTGGGGACAGATTCCTACGAGCAGTACTTC. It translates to CASSILGTDSYEQYF.

For the CDR3, the DNA is TGCAGTGCTAGACTGGAGACCCAGTACTTC. Amino acid sequence: CSARLETQYF. This chain connects TRBV20-1 to TRBJ2-5; D gene ambiguous. The CDR3 contains 10 residues. Trimming took 2 bases from V and 5 from J, leaving 3 bases between them. The germline V gene has CDR1 DFQATT and CDR2 SNEGSKA (reference sequence).

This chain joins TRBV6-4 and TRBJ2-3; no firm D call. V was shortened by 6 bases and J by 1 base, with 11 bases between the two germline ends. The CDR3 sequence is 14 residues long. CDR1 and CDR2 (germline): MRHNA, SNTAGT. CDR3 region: CASSALGGTDTQYF. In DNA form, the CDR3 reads TGTGCCAGCAGCGCCCTAGGTGGCACAGATACGCAGTATTTT.